These 9 T cell receptor beta chains were sequenced from one sample in a study of CD8 T cells in Susac syndrome. An amount of RNA that ranged from roughly 0.45 to 1 ug was reverse transcribed with random hexamers. One entry per CDR3 protein results from TCRdb running MiXCR on the immunoSEQ multiplex PCR reads. The table shows 150,000 to 200,000 distinct CDR3 sequences, with about 93% occurring only once. Specimen: CD4+ T cells from PBMCs. These receptor sequences come from a human donor in good health.

V gene TRBV5-1 combines with J gene TRBJ2-1; 9 nucleotides line up with TRBD1. V trimming: 2 bases; J trimming: 6 bases; junction bases outside the gene matches: 9. Germline V gives CDR1 SGHRS, CDR2 YFSETQ. This CDR3 contains 16 residues. CDR3 DNA: TGCGCCAGCAGCTTAGTTACAGGGGGCACCATCAATGAGCAGTTCTTC. Amino acid sequence: CASSLVTGGTINEQFF.

CDR3 sequence: CASSLVSGGAKDTQYF. CDR3 coding DNA: TGTGCCAGCAGCTTAGTGAGCGGGGGGGCCAAAGATACGCAGTATTTT. This chain connects TRBV7-6 to TRBJ2-3, with 10 bases that match TRBD2. The CDR3 is 16 residues long. With 1 base clipped from V and 5 bases from J, the junction kept 6 bases outside the gene matches. The V gene's germline CDR1 is SGHVS and CDR2 FNYEAQ.

Notes on this clonotype: The junction departs from germline at one end; a sequencing error may be responsible. The gene calls are TRBV6-1 and TRBJ2-1, with TRBD2 as a possible D gene (6 bases). This CDR3 has 16 amino acids. Germline V gene data show CDR1 as MNHNS and CDR2 as SASEGT. The CDR3 DNA sequence: TGTGCCAGCAGTAGGAGCGGGTTCTCTTCCTACAATGAGCAGTTTTTC. It translates to CASSRSGFSSYNEQFF.

The CDR3 DNA reads as TGTGCCAGCACCTTGTCGAGCTCTGGGGCCAACGTCCTGACTTTC. It encodes CASTLSSSGANVLTF. This chain uses TRBV25-1 with TRBJ2-6; unclear D gene. CDR1 and CDR2 (germline): MGHDK, SYGVNS. V was shortened by 7 bases and J by 0 bases, with 10 bases between the two germline ends. CDR3 length equals 15 residues. Full variable domain (outside the CDR3, taken from reference TRBV25-1 and TRBJ2-6): EADIYQTPRYLVIGTGKKITLECSQTMGHDKMYWYQQDPGMELHLIHYSYGVNSTEKGDLSSESTVSRIRTEHFPLTLESARPSHTSQYLCASTLSSSGANVLTFGAGSRLTVL.

The chain couples TRBV9 to TRBJ2-1; D may correspond to TRBD1 or TRBD2 (6 bases each). Trimming removed 4 bases from V and 13 bases from J, with 24 bases in between. The CDR3 totals 15 residues. The V gene's germline CDR1 is SGDLS and CDR2 YYNGEE. The CDR3 protein is CASSSLVGGEGSQFF. In DNA form, the CDR3 reads TGTGCCAGCAGCTCCCTTGTGGGGGGCGAAGGATCCCAGTTCTTC. Full variable domain (rest looked up from reference TRBV9 and TRBJ2-1): DSGVTQTPKHLITATGQRVTLRCSPRSGDLSVYWYQQSLDQGLQFLIQYYNGEERAKGNILERFSAQQFPDLHSELNLSSLELGDSALYFCASSSLVGGEGSQFFGPGTRLTVL.

This rearrangement joins TRBV18 to TRBJ1-1; perhaps TRBD1 as D (5 bases). V lost 2 bases and J 4 bases, leaving 11 bases between the germline ends. CDR1 KGHSH and CDR2 LQKENI come from the germline V gene. The CDR3 covers 14 residues. The CDR3 here is CASSPGQGLTEAFF. DNA of the CDR3: TGTGCCAGCTCACCAGGCCAGGGCCTCACTGAAGCTTTCTTT.

The genes are TRBV19 and TRBJ2-1; no clear D gene. This CDR3 has 12 amino acids. CDR1 is LNHDA and CDR2 is SQIVND in the germline V gene (reference sequence). The V gene lost 6 bases and the J gene lost 7 bases, with 10 bases spanning the gap. CDR3: CASSHRGNEQFF. CDR3 in DNA: TGTGCCAGTAGCCACCGTGGGAATGAGCAGTTCTTC.

The chain joins TRBV24-1 to TRBJ2-2, with D hard to call. With 3 bases removed from V and 6 bases from J, the gap between germline ends came to 4 bases. Germline V gene lookup returns CDR1 KGHDR and CDR2 SFDVKD. This CDR3 has 12 amino acids. In DNA, the CDR3 is TGTGCCACCAGTGATCAGTCCGGGGAGCTGTTTTTT. Translation gives CATSDQSGELFF.

The rearrangement uses TRBV12-3 or TRBV12-4 and TRBJ1-2; TRBD1 matches at 11 bases. This CDR3 spans 15 amino acids. The V segment lost 7 bases and the J segment 3 bases; nucleotides outside the gene matches: 7. CDR3 sequence: CASTALGQGDYGYTF. DNA of the CDR3: TGTGCCAGCACTGCCTTGGGACAGGGGGACTATGGCTACACCTTC.